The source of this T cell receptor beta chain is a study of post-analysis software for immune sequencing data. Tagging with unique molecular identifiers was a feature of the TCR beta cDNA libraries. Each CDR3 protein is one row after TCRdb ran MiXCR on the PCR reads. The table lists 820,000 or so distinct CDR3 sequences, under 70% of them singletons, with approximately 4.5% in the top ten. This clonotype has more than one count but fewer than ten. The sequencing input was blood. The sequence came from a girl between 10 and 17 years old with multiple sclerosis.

The CDR3 sequence: CASGLLDSYEQYF. The CDR3 coding sequence is TGTGCTAGTGGACTCCTGGACAGCTACGAGCAGTACTTC. V gene TRBV12-5 combines with J gene TRBJ2-7; perhaps TRBD1 as D (6 bases). Germline CDR1 is LGHNT and CDR2 is FRNRAP. The CDR3 length is 13 residues. The ends were cut back, 6 bases at V and 3 bases at J, with 12 bases in the middle.